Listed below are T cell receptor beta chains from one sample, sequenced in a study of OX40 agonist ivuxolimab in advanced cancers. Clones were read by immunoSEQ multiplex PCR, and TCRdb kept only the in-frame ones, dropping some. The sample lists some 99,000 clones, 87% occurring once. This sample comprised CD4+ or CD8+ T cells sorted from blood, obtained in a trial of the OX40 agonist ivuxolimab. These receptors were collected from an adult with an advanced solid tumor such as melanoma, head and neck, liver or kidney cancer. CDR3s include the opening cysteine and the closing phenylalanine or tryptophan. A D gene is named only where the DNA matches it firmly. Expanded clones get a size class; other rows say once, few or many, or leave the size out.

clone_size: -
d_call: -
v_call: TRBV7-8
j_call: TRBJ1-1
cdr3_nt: TGTGCCAGCAGCCAGGGGAACCAGAACACTGAAGCTTTCTTT
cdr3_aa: CASSQGNQNTEAFF

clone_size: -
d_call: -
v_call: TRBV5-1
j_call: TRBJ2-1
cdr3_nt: TGCGCCAGCAGCTTGTTGCCGGCAAGCTCCTACAATGAGCAGTTCTTC
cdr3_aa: CASSLLPASSYNEQFF

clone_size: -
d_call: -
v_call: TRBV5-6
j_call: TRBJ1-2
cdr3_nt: TGTGCCAGCAGCCGTACAGGTCTCTATGGCTACACCTTC
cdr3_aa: CASSRTGLYGYTF

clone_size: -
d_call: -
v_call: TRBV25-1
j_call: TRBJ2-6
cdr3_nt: TGTGCCAGCAGTGATATGAGGGACGGTTCCAACGTCCTGACTTTC
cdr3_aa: CASSDMRDGSNVLTF

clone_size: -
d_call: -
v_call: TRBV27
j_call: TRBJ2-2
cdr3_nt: TGTGCCAGCAGTTTAGCAGCTCAGGGCACCGGGGAGCTGTTTTTT
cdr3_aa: CASSLAAQGTGELFF

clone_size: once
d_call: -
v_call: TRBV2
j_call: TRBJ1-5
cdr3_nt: TGTGCCAGCAGTGAAGGGGCGGTCTATAGCAATCAGCCCCAGCATTTT
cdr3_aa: CASSEGAVYSNQPQHF

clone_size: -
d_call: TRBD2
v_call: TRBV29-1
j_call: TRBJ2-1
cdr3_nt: TGCAGCGTCGACCGCCACACTAGCGGGGGGTACAATGAGCAGTTCTTC
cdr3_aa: CSVDRHTSGGYNEQFF

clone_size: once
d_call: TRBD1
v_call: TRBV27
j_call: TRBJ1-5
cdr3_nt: TGTGCCAGCAGTTTCAGGGGAACAGGGGTGGATCAGCCCCAGCATTTT
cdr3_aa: CASSFRGTGVDQPQHF

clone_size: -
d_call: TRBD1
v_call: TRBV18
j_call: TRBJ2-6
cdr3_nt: TGTGCCAGCTCTGACTTCGGCAGGGGGCGTGGGGCCAACGTCCTGACTTTC
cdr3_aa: CASSDFGRGRGANVLTF

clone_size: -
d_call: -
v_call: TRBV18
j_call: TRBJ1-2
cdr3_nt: TGTGCCAGCTCACCGGGGCAGGGAGAGAACTATGGCTACACCTTC
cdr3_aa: CASSPGQGENYGYTF

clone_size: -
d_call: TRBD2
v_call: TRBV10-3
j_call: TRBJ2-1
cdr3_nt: TGTGCCATCAATAGCGGGGGGGCCTACAATGAGCAGTTCTTC
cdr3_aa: CAINSGGAYNEQFF

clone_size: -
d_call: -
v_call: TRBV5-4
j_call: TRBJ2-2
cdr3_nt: TGTGCCAGCAGCCCAGTGGGGACTCGGAACACCGGGGAGCTGTTTTTT
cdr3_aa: CASSPVGTRNTGELFF

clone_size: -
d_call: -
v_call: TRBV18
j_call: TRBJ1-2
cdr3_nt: TGTGCCAGCTCCAAGGCAGGTTTAGATGGCTACACCTTC
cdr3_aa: CASSKAGLDGYTF

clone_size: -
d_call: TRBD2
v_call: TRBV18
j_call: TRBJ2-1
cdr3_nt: TGTGCCAGCTCACAAGGGAGGGTTTTGGGAAATGAGCAGTTCTTC
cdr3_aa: CASSQGRVLGNEQFF

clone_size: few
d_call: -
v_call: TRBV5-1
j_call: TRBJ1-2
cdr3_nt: TGCGCCAGCAGCTTAGCGAGTCAGGAGCCGCCGGACACCTTC
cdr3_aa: CASSLASQEPPDTF

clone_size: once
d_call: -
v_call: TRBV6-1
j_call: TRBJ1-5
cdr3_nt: TGTGCCAGCAGGAGGGACGGGGCGGTTCAGCCCCAGCATTTT
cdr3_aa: CASRRDGAVQPQHF

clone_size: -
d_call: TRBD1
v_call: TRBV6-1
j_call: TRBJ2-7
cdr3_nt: TGTGCCAGCAGACGGACAGGGATCTCCTACGAGCAGTACTTC
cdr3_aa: CASRRTGISYEQYF

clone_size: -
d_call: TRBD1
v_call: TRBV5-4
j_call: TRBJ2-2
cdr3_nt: TGTGCCAGCAGCTCTTGGACAGGGTCGAACACCGGGGAGCTGTTTTTT
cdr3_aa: CASSSWTGSNTGELFF

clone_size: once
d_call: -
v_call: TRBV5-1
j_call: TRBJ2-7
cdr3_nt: TGCGCCAGCAGCTCCCGGGGGGCTAGCTCCTACGAGCAGTACTTC
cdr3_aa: CASSSRGASSYEQYF

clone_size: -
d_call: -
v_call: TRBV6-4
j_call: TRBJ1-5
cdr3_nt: TGTGCCAGCAGCGATCTAGGAGATTTAGCTTATAGCAATCAGCCCCAGCATTTT
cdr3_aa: CASSDLGDLAYSNQPQHF

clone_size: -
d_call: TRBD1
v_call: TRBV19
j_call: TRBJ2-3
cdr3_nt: TGTGCCAGTAGTAAAGGGGGCCTCGGCACAGATACGCAGTATTTT
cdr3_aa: CASSKGGLGTDTQYF

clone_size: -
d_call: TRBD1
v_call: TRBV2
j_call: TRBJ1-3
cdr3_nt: TGTGCCAGCAGTGGGTTTGGGACAGCCTCTGGAAACACCATATATTTT
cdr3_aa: CASSGFGTASGNTIYF

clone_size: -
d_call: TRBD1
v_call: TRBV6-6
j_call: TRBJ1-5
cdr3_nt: TGTGCCAGCAGCCCAGGACAGGGATTCCATCAGCCCCAGCATTTT
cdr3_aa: CASSPGQGFHQPQHF

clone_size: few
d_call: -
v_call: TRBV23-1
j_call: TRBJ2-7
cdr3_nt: TGCGCCAGCAGTCAATCGCAGCTTCCCGTGAGAGAGCAGTACTTC
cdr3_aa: CASSQSQLPVREQYF

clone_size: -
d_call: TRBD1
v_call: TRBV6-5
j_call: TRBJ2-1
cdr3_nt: TGTGCCAGCAGGCAACCGGGACAGGGGGGGAATGAGCAGTTCTTC
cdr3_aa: CASRQPGQGGNEQFF

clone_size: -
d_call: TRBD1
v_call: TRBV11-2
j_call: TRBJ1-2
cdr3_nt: TGTGCCAGCAGCTTTTCAGCGACAGGGGATGGCTACACCTTC
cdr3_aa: CASSFSATGDGYTF

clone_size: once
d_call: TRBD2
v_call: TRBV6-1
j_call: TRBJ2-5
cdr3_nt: TGTGCCAGCAGTGAGGGAGGGATGGGGGAGACCCAGTACTTC
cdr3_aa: CASSEGGMGETQYF

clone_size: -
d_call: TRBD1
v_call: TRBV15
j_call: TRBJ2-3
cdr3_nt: TGTGCCACCAGCACCGGGGACAGTCAAAAGACAGATACGCAGTATTTT
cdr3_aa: CATSTGDSQKTDTQYF

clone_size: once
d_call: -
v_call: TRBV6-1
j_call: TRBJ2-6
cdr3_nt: TGTGCCAGCACCCTAGGGGCCTCTGGGGCCAACGTCCTGACTTTC
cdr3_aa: CASTLGASGANVLTF

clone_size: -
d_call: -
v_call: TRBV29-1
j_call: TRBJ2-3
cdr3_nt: TGCGGACTAAGATATGCGGATACGCAGTATTTT
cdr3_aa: CGLRYADTQYF

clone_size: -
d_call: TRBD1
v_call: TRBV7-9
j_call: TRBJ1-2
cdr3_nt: TGTGCCAGCAGCTATATAAAAGGACAGGGGGCGCACGGGGCCTACACCTTC
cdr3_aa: CASSYIKGQGAHGAYTF

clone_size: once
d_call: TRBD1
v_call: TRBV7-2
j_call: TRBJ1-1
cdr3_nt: TGTGCCAGCTCTCTTCCCAAGGGCGGACAGGGGATCACTGAAGCTTTCTTT
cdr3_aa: CASSLPKGGQGITEAFF

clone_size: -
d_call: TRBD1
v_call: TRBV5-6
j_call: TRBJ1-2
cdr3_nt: TGTGCCAGCAGCCCTGGACAGGGGGCTTGGGGCTACACCTTC
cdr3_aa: CASSPGQGAWGYTF

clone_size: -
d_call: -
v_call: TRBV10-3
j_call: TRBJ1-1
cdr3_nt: TGTGCCGTTCAGGGCAGCAGGGTAGGGACTGAAGCTTTCTTT
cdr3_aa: CAVQGSRVGTEAFF

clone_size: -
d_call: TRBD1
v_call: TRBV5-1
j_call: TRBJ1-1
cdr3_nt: TGCGCCAGCTCCTCTTGGGGTAGGGACAGGGGTATTGAAGCTTTCTTT
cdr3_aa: CASSSWGRDRGIEAFF

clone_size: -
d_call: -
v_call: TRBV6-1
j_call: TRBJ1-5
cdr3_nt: TGTGCCAGCAGCTACGGGTCCAATCAGCCCCAGCATTTT
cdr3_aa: CASSYGSNQPQHF

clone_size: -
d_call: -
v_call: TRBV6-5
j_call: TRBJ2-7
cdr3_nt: TGTGCCAGCAGTTATCCTGGTACCTACGAGCAGTACTTC
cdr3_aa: CASSYPGTYEQYF

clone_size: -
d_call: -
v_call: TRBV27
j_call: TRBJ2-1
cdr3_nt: TGTGCCAGCAGTTTGCTAGCATCGATCAATGAGCAGTTCTTC
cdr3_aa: CASSLLASINEQFF

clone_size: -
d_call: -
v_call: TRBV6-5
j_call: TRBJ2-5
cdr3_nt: TGTGCCAGCAGTTACTCGGGACAACAAGAGACCCAGTACTTC
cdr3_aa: CASSYSGQQETQYF

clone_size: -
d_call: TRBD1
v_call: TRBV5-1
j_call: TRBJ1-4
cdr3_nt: TGCGCCAGCAGCACGGGACAGGGTGTGAAAAAACTGTTTTTT
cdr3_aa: CASSTGQGVKKLFF

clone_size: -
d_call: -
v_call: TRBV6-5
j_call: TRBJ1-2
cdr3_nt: TGTGCCAGCGGCACTATAGGGCGGGATCCCGACTTC
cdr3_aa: CASGTIGRDPDF

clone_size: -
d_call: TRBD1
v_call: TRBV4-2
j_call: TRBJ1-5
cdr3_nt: TGTGCCAGCAGCCAAGAGGGACAGGGGGAGTATCAGCCCCAGCATTTT
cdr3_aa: CASSQEGQGEYQPQHF

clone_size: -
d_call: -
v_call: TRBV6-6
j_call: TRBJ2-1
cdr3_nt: TGTGCCAGCAGAAAGGCGGATCATGAGCAGTTCTTC
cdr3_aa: CASRKADHEQFF

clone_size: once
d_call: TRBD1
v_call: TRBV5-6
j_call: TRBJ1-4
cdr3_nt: TGTGCCAGCAGCTGGGGACAGGGGAGTGAAAAACTGTTTTTT
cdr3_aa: CASSWGQGSEKLFF

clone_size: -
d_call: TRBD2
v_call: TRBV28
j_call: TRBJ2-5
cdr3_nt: TGTGCCACCTTACGGTCGGGGGGGGAGACCCAGTACTTC
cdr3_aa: CATLRSGGETQYF

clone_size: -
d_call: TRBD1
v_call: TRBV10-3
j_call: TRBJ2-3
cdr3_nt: TGTGCCATCAGTGACCCGACAGGGGGTAGCACAGATACGCAGTATTTT
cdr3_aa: CAISDPTGGSTDTQYF

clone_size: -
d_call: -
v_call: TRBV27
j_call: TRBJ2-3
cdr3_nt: TGTGCCAGCAGTTTATCGGTTGTATATGCAGATACGCAGTATTTT
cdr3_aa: CASSLSVVYADTQYF

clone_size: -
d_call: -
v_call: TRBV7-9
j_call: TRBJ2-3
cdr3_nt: TGTGCCAGCAGCCCTACAGCAGATACGCAGTATTTT
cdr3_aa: CASSPTADTQYF

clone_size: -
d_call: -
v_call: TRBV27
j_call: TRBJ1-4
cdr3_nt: TGTGCCAGCAGTTTAGTAGCCTTTAATGAAAAACTGTTTTTT
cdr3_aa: CASSLVAFNEKLFF

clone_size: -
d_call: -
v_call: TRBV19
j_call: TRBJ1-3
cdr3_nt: TGTGCCAGTAGTCCTAGTGGAAACACCATATATTTT
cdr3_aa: CASSPSGNTIYF

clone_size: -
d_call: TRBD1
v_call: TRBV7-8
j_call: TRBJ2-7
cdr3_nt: TGTGCCAGCAGCTGGACAGGGGTCACCTACGAGCAGTACTTC
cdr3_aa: CASSWTGVTYEQYF